These T cell receptor beta chains were read from a single sample in a study of OX40 agonist ivuxolimab in advanced cancers. Generated by immunoSEQ multiplex PCR, the TCRdb table keeps only in-frame clones and is missing some. The sample holds about 49,000 clones, about four fifths seen once. The sample was CD4+ or CD8+ T cells sorted from blood, taken in a trial of the OX40 agonist ivuxolimab. The receptors derive from an adult with an advanced solid tumor such as melanoma, head and neck, liver or kidney cancer. Each CDR3 is given with its conserved first and last residue. Fields, in order: V gene, CDR3 protein.

TRBV19	CASSMRADNEQFF
TRBV9	CASSPTGYAADTQYF
TRBV6-1	CASSGGTGGPYEQYF
TRBV9	CASSVGVVAKNIQYF
TRBV19	CASSIISGREQFF
TRBV18	CASSQTGFYEQYF
TRBV4-1	CASSSALTQNTEAFF
TRBV2	CASSSGTGGPLGYTF
TRBV2	CASSGVLGSPGGTEAFF
TRBV5-1	CASSLTSSGSNQPQHF
TRBV7-8	CASSLERTGGRQPQHF
TRBV5-4	CASSSGLAGDPRETQYF
TRBV7-2	CASSLVANGQLQYF
TRBV2	CASSAGTGGSYGYTF
TRBV9	CASSVRDRGSYEQYF
TRBV6-1	CASSAPGQTNEKLFF
TRBV27	CASRGGVGQGSSYNSPLHF
TRBV5-1	CASSLTWTLSTPTDTQYF
TRBV7-9	CASGAQGVQINGYTF
TRBV5-1	CASSWGTGSYGYTF
TRBV4-1	CASSQGLAGFTGELFF
TRBV7-3	CASSETGGARETQYF